The rows below give T cell receptor beta chains drawn from one sample of a study of shared clonotypes between healthy human individuals. Repertoires were generated with immunoSEQ multiplex PCR, while TCRdb's copy carries only in-frame clones and drops some. The table lists around 1,100,000 clones, roughly 80% of them singletons, with 0.89% in the top ten. The material sequenced was memory CD4+ T cells from PBMCs. The receptors were gathered from a man aged 18 to 29 in good health. Some clones in this sample may be carry-over from other donors' samples. The CDR3 runs from the conserved cysteine through the conserved F or W. The order of the fields is clone size, D gene, V gene, CDR3 protein. D genes are given only for firm matches. Clone size is given for some rows only: seen once, a few or many times, or a class if the clone is expanded.

>.|TRBD1|TRBV5-1
CASSMGTGYNEQFF
>.|.|TRBV5-1
CASRDRDFAYNEQFF
>.|TRBD2|TRBV28
CASRPSGLAGGQTQYF
>.|.|TRBV29-1
CSSRDGSYEQYF
>once|TRBD2|TRBV7-2
CASSLGLAGTYNEQFF
>.|.|TRBV29-1
CSGSTGTETQYF
>.|TRBD1|TRBV5-1
CASSLGPRDRGNTGELFF
>.|.|TRBV2
CASRRGVPTGELFF
>.|TRBD1|TRBV30
CAWSQGAESQPQHF
>.|.|TRBV5-1
CASGQTVNYGYTF
>.|TRBD1|TRBV18
CASSRAQGASTEAFF
>many|TRBD1|TRBV6-1
CASRGQGGRRDYGYTF
>.|.|TRBV5-1
CASSLASDQETQYF
>.|TRBD1|TRBV28
CASSLGSQGALWGYTF
>.|.|TRBV2
CASRREGAGTGELFF
>.|.|TRBV10-2
CASRGLSGTDTQYF
>.|.|TRBV28
CASRRDGELFF
>.|.|TRBV15
CATSRGHANTEAFF
>.|.|TRBV28
CASSLPGRGTDTQYF
>.|.|TRBV6-5
CASSYPGRDF
>.|.|TRBV18
CASSPFAFQNEQFF
>.|TRBD2|TRBV18
CASSQTSGANTGELFF
>.|.|TRBV7-9
CASSVEGFNSPLHF
>.|TRBD2|TRBV6-1
CASSEASSGRITQYF
>once|.|TRBV6-1
CASSDLAGAMGYTF
>many|TRBD2|TRBV4-1
CASSQVGLAGVGETQYF
>once|TRBD1|TRBV28
CASLDRGVSDTQYF
>few|TRBD1|TRBV14
CASSRFTGGNGYTF
>once|.|TRBV6-5
CASSFLKKSPEELFF
>.|TRBD1|TRBV14
CASSPDRGAYEQYF
>many|.|TRBV20-1
CSARTDYGYTF
>.|TRBD2|TRBV7-2
CASSLGGTTSTDTQYF
>few|.|TRBV5-3
CARSSFGERWTGELFF